This T cell receptor (beta chain) emerged from a study of blood T cell repertoires in COVID-19. J was trimmed by 0 bases and V by 4 bases; bases with no gene match: 14. Germline CDR1 and CDR2: MGHRA and YSYEKL. CDR3 length: 20 residues. TCRdb keeps only in-frame clones here, not all; method: immunoSEQ multiplex PCR. The profile shows around 60,000 clones, around 70% of them singletons. J is TRBJ2-1 and V is TRBV4-1, with 11 bases matching TRBD2. Sequencing was done on a sample of peripheral blood. The receptor was derived from a woman aged 70-85 years with COVID-19, enrolled during active disease. CDR3 in amino acids: CASSLQGLADLRSSYNEQFF. CDR3 in DNA: TGCGCCAGCAGCCTTCAGGGACTAGCGGACCTTCGAAGCTCCTACAATGAGCAGTTCTTC.